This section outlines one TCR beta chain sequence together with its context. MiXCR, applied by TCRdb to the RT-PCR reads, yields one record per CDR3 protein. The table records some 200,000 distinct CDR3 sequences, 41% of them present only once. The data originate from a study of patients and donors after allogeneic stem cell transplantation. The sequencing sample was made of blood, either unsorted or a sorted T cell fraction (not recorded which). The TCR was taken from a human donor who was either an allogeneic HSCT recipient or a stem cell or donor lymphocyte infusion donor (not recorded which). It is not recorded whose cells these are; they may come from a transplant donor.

The CDR3 protein is CASSKEADPGNTIYF. The CDR3 DNA sequence: TGTGCCAGCAGCAAAGAGGCTGATCCTGGAAACACCATATATTTT. J is TRBJ1-3 and V is TRBV21-1. TRBV21-1 is a documented pseudogene. This CDR3 region has 15 residues.